This is a list of T cell receptor beta chains from one sample in a study of T cell responses to AZD1222 COVID-19 vaccine. Data came from immunoSEQ multiplex PCR; TCRdb stores just in-frame clones and leaves some out. Seen here are 150,000 to 200,000 clones, 88% observed once, and the top ten hold approximately 10%. The sequencing used peripheral blood, collected 28 days after the second AZD1222 dose. These receptors were collected from an adult who received the AZD1222 COVID-19 vaccine. The CDR3 runs from the conserved cysteine through the conserved F or W. Each record gives: CDR3 protein, CDR3 DNA, J gene, V gene, D gene, clone size. The D gene is left open where the match is weak. Some rows mark clone size as missing; the rest say once, few, many or name a class of expanded clone.

CASSPDRASPLHF,TGTGCCAGCAGTCCAGACAGGGCCTCACCCCTCCACTTT,TRBJ1-6,TRBV6-5,TRBD1,NA
CASSIDLAGNIQYF,TGTGCCAGTAGTATAGATCTAGCTGGAAACATTCAGTACTTC,TRBJ2-4,TRBV19,NA,NA
CASSLGRLAGYNEQFF,TGTGCCAGCAGCTTGGGGCGACTAGCGGGCTACAATGAGCAGTTCTTC,TRBJ2-1,TRBV5-6,TRBD2,NA
CASSITGVKHYEQYF,TGCGCCAGCAGTATTACAGGGGTTAAACACTACGAGCAGTACTTC,TRBJ2-7,TRBV10-1,TRBD1,NA
CAWSRGAKNIQYF,TGTGCCTGGAGCAGGGGGGCCAAAAACATTCAGTACTTC,TRBJ2-4,TRBV30,TRBD1,once
CASSSGGNPYEQYF,TGTGCCAGCAGCTCCGGGGGCAACCCCTACGAGCAGTACTTC,TRBJ2-7,TRBV5-4,NA,NA
CASSLYPPGQGSGELFF,TGTGCCAGTAGTCTTTATCCCCCGGGACAGGGGTCCGGGGAGCTGTTTTTT,TRBJ2-2,TRBV19,TRBD1,NA
CASSSRSGNQETQYF,TGCGCCAGCAGCTCCAGGTCGGGGAACCAAGAGACCCAGTACTTC,TRBJ2-5,TRBV5-1,NA,NA
CASSYGRNSGANVLTF,TGTGCCAGCAGTTACGGACGCAACTCTGGGGCCAACGTCCTGACTTTC,TRBJ2-6,TRBV6-5,NA,few
CSVVLRTVNTEAFF,TGCAGCGTCGTATTAAGGACAGTGAACACTGAAGCTTTCTTT,TRBJ1-1,TRBV29-1,NA,NA
CASSGTKGKDLSGNTIYF,TGTGCCAGCTCGGGCACCAAGGGAAAGGATCTCTCTGGAAACACCATATATTTT,TRBJ1-3,TRBV18,NA,NA
CASSLEGGSNTGELFF,TGTGCCAGCAGCTTAGAGGGCGGCTCGAACACCGGGGAGCTGTTTTTT,TRBJ2-2,TRBV7-2,NA,NA
CSVEGGFNTGELFF,TGCAGCGTTGAGGGGGGCTTTAACACCGGGGAGCTGTTTTTT,TRBJ2-2,TRBV29-1,NA,NA
CASSLDRGHSPLHF,TGTGCCAGCAGCTTAGACAGGGGTCATTCACCCCTCCACTTT,TRBJ1-6,TRBV7-2,TRBD1,once
CASSESQGAYTEAFF,TGTGCCAGCAGCGAATCACAAGGGGCCTACACTGAAGCTTTCTTT,TRBJ1-1,TRBV25-1,NA,NA